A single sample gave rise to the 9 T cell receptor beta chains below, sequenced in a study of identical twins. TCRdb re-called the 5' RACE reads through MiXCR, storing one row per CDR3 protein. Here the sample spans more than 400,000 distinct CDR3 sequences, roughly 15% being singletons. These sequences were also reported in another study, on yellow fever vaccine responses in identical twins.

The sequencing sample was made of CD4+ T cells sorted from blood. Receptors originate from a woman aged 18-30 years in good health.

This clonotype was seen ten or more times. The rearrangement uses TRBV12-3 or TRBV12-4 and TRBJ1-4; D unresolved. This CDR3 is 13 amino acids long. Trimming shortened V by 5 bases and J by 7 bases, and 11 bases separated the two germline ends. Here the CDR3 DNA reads TGTGCCAGCAGTCGAGGACCTGTTGAAAAACTGTTTTTT. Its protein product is CASSRGPVEKLFF.

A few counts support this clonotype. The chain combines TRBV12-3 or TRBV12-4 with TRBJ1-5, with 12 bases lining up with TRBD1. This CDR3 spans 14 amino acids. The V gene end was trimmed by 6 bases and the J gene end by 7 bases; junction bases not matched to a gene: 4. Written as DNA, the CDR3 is TGTGCCAGCAGGGGACAGGGGGCTCGCCAGCCCCAGCATTTT. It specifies CASRGQGARQPQHF.

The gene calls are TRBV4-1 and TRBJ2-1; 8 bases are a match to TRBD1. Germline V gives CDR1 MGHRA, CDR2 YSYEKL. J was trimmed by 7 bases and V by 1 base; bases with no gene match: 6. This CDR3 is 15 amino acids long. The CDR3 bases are TGCGCCAGCAGCCAAGCCGGACAGGGCCAAAATGAGCAGTTCTTC. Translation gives CASSQAGQGQNEQFF.

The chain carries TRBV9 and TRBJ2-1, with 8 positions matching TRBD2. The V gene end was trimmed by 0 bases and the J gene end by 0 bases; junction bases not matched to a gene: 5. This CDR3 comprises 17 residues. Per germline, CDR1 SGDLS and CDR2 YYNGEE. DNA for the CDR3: TGTGCCAGCAGCGTAGTCCAAAGCGGGAGCTCCTACAATGAGCAGTTCTTC. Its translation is CASSVVQSGSSYNEQFF.

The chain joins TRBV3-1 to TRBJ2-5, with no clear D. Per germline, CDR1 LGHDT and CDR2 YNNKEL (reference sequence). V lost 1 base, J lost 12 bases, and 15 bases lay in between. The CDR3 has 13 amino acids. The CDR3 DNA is TGTGCCAGCAGCCAAGGGCCGACCACGGCCGAGTACTTC. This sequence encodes CASSQGPTTAEYF.

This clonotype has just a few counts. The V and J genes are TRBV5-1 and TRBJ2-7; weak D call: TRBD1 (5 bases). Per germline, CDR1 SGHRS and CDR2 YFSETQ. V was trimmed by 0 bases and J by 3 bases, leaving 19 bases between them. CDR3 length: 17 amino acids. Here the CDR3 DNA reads TGCGCCAGCAGCTTGGCCCTAACAGGCAGGGTTGGCTACGAGCAGTACTTC. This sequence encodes CASSLALTGRVGYEQYF.

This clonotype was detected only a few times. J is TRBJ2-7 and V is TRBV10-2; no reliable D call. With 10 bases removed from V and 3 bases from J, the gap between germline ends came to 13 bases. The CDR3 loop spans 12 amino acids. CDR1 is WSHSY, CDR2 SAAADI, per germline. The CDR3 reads CATQSIYYEQYV. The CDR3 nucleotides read TGCGCCACTCAGAGCATATACTACGAGCAGTACGTC.

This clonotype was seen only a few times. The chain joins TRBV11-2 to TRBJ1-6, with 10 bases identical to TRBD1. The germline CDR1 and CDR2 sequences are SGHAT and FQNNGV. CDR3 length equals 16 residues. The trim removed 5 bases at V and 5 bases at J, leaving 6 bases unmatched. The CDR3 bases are TGTGCCAGCAGCCGAAAGGGACAGGGGAATAATTCACCCCTCCACTTT. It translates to CASSRKGQGNNSPLHF.

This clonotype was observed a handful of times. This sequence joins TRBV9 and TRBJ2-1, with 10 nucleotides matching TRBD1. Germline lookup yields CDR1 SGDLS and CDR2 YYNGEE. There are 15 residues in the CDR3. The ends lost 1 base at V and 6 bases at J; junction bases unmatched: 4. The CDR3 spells CASSVRQGAVNEQFF. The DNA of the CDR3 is TGTGCCAGCAGCGTAAGACAGGGGGCTGTCAATGAGCAGTTCTTC.